The rows below give T cell receptor beta chains drawn from one sample of a study of T-cell reconstitution after alpha-beta-depleted transplantation in children. In TCRdb, the PCR reads were re-called with MiXCR into one record per CDR3 protein. Of fewer than 120,000 distinct CDR3 sequences in the sample, 10% to 13% are singletons; the top ten hold about 8.8%. The material sequenced was PBMCs from the stem cell graft donor, taken from the stem cell graft. These TCRs come from a human donor who donated a stem cell graft to a child with acute lymphoblastic leukemia. Both conserved end residues are part of each CDR3. The D gene is left open where the match is weak. Clone size, where shown, is once, few, many, or a class for clones that have expanded.

V gene	clone size	J gene	D gene	CDR3 DNA	CDR3 protein
TRBV20-1	many	TRBJ2-1	.	TGCAGTGCTAGACCGACTGGGAATGAGCAGTTCTTC	CSARPTGNEQFF
TRBV7-2	many	TRBJ2-2	.	TGTGCCAGCAGCTTAGGGTTCGGGGAGCTGTTTTTT	CASSLGFGELFF
TRBV5-6	many	TRBJ1-4	.	TGTGCCAGCAGCTTGGGAGGGGGTGAAAAACTGTTTTTT	CASSLGGGEKLFF
TRBV6-5	.	TRBJ2-3	.	TGTGCCAGCTTGTTAGTCGGCACAGATACGCAGTATTTT	CASLLVGTDTQYF
TRBV29-1	many	TRBJ1-1	TRBD1	TGCAGCCCGGGGACAGGTACTGAAGCTTTCTTT	CSPGTGTEAFF
TRBV20-1	many	TRBJ2-2	TRBD2	TGCAGTGCTAGATCCCTCCAGGGTTACCTAGCGGGGGACACCGGGGAGCTGTTTTTT	CSARSLQGYLAGDTGELFF
TRBV5-1	many	TRBJ2-7	.	TGCGCCAGCAGCATCCGACAGGGCGGGAGGGAGCAGTACTTC	CASSIRQGGREQYF
TRBV5-1	many	TRBJ1-1	.	TGCGCCAGCAGCTTAGAGGGGCGGGACACTGAAGCTTTCTTT	CASSLEGRDTEAFF
TRBV15	many	TRBJ2-7	.	TGTGCCACCAGCAGCGGCGGAGGTTCCTACGAGCAGTACTTC	CATSSGGGSYEQYF
TRBV10-3	many	TRBJ2-1	TRBD2	TGTGCCATCAGTCCGATAGCGGGATCTTCTTCCTATGAGCAGTTCTTC	CAISPIAGSSSYEQFF
TRBV6-5	many	TRBJ2-7	.	TGTGCCAGCAGTTACGACAGATACTACGAGCAGTACTTC	CASSYDRYYEQYF
TRBV25-1	many	TRBJ2-5	.	TGTGCCAGCAGTGATTGGGTCTCGCAAGAGACCCAGTACTTC	CASSDWVSQETQYF
TRBV5-1	many	TRBJ1-1	.	TGCGCCAGCAGCTTGGGTGGGGATTACACTGAAGCTTTCTTT	CASSLGGDYTEAFF
TRBV20-1	many	TRBJ1-1	.	TGCAGTGCTAAAAGAGCAGAGCCCAACGCTGAAGCTTTCTTT	CSAKRAEPNAEAFF
TRBV9	many	TRBJ1-2	.	TGTGCCAGCAGCGTAGATAGGGACGGTGGCTACACCTTC	CASSVDRDGGYTF
TRBV5-1	few	TRBJ2-5	TRBD2	TGCGCCAGCAGCTTACTAGCGGGGGGAACCAGGGAGACCCAGTACTTC	CASSLLAGGTRETQYF
TRBV12-3/TRBV12-4	many	TRBJ1-1	TRBD1	TGTGCCAGCAGTTCATCCGGGACAGGGGTCGCTGAAGCTTTCTTT	CASSSSGTGVAEAFF
TRBV7-2	many	TRBJ2-5	TRBD2	TGTGCCAGCAGCCTTGGACTAGCGGGGACACAAGAGACCCAGTACTTC	CASSLGLAGTQETQYF
TRBV24-1	many	TRBJ2-3	.	TGTGCCACCTCTGAGGGGGGGCAGTTAACAGATACGCAGTATTTT	CATSEGGQLTDTQYF
TRBV7-8	many	TRBJ1-2	.	TGTGCCAGCAGCTTAGTGACAGGCTACAGCTACACCTTC	CASSLVTGYSYTF
TRBV21-1	many	TRBJ1-2	.	TGTGCCAAAAGCACATCCCCCGGCTATGGCTACACCTTC	CAKSTSPGYGYTF
TRBV4-1	many	TRBJ1-4	.	TGCGCCAGCAGCCAAGATGAACCAAGTGAAAAACTGTTTTTT	CASSQDEPSEKLFF
TRBV20-1	many	TRBJ2-7	.	TGCAGTGCTTGGGAGAGCTCCTACGAGCAGTACTTC	CSAWESSYEQYF
TRBV7-6	many	TRBJ2-3	.	TGTGCCAGCAGTAATGAGGACAGCTACACAGATACGCAGTATTTT	CASSNEDSYTDTQYF
TRBV29-1	many	TRBJ1-4	.	TGCAGCGTCCGGGCCCTCGATGCAACTAATGAAAAACTGTTTTTT	CSVRALDATNEKLFF
TRBV29-1	many	TRBJ2-3	.	TGCAGCGTTGAACGCGGAAGCACAGATACGCAGTATTTT	CSVERGSTDTQYF
TRBV5-1	many	TRBJ2-5	.	TGCGCCAGCAGCTTGGCCCAACAAGAGACCCAGTACTTC	CASSLAQQETQYF
TRBV24-1	many	TRBJ2-7	.	TGTGCCACCAGTGGTGGGCTAGTGAACGAGCAGTACTTC	CATSGGLVNEQYF
TRBV7-6	many	TRBJ2-7	TRBD1	TGTGCCAGCAGCCGGTGGACAGGTGACTCCTACGAGCAGTACTTC	CASSRWTGDSYEQYF
TRBV7-2	many	TRBJ2-7	TRBD1	TGTGCCAGCAACGGAGGACAGGGGCCCCACGAGCAGTACTTC	CASNGGQGPHEQYF
TRBV5-1	many	TRBJ2-1	.	TGCGCCAGCAGCTGGGCCGGGGATGAGCAGTTCTTC	CASSWAGDEQFF
TRBV15	many	TRBJ2-1	.	TGTGCCACCAGCAGAGGGACGGATGAGCAGTTCTTC	CATSRGTDEQFF
TRBV4-3	many	TRBJ1-2	TRBD1	TGCGCCAGCAGCCAAGAGTGGGCGACAGGGATTCCAGGCTACACCTTC	CASSQEWATGIPGYTF
TRBV20-1	many	TRBJ2-5	TRBD2	TGCAGTGCTAGAGTTCCCAGCGGGGGTCAAGAGACCCAGTACTTC	CSARVPSGGQETQYF
TRBV18	many	TRBJ1-3	.	TGTGCCAGCTCACCTACGACAGTCTCTGGAAACACCATATATTTT	CASSPTTVSGNTIYF
TRBV16	many	TRBJ1-5	TRBD1	TGTGCCAGCAGTTTACAGGGGTCTTGGCAGCCCCAGCATTTT	CASSLQGSWQPQHF
TRBV5-8	many	TRBJ2-7	.	TGTGCCAGCCTAGGGGAGCAGTACTTC	CASLGEQYF
TRBV4-1	many	TRBJ2-1	.	TGCGCCAGCAGCCAAGCGGACTTATTCTCCTACAATGAGCAGTTCTTC	CASSQADLFSYNEQFF
TRBV6-2/TRBV6-3	many	TRBJ2-5	TRBD2	TGTGCCAGCAGTTACTCTGGAGCGGGGAGAGAGACCCAGTACTTC	CASSYSGAGRETQYF
TRBV19	many	TRBJ2-2	.	TGTGCCATCCTCGGGGAGCTGTTTTTT	CAILGELFF